Described below is a single T cell receptor (beta chain) sequence and its context. Method: immunoSEQ multiplex PCR; TCRdb's copy keeps in-frame clones and lacks some. The table lists roughly 15,000 clones, 65% to 80% of them singletons, with roughly 36% in the top ten. These data originate in a study of OX40 agonist ivuxolimab in advanced cancers. Trimming shortened V by 4 bases and J by 1 base, and 13 bases separated the two germline ends. Germline V gene data show CDR1 as SGHVS and CDR2 as FQNEAQ. The CDR3 is 15 amino acids. V and J are TRBV7-8 and TRBJ1-1; D not resolved. The specimen comprised CD4+ or CD8+ T cells sorted from blood, sampled in a trial of the OX40 agonist ivuxolimab. The TCR comes from an adult with an advanced solid tumor such as melanoma, head and neck, liver or kidney cancer. CDR3 in amino acids: CASSSSVFWNTEAFF. CDR3 nucleotides: TGTGCCAGCAGCTCCAGTGTATTCTGGAACACTGAAGCTTTCTTT.